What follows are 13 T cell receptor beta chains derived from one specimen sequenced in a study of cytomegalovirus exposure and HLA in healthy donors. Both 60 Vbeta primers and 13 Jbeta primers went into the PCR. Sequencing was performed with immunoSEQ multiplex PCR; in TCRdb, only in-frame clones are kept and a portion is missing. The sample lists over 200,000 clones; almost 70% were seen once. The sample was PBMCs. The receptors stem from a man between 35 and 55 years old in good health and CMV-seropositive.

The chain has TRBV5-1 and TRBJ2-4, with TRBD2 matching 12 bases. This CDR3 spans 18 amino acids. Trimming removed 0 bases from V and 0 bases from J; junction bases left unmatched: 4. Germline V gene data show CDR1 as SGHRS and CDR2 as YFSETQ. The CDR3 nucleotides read TGCGCCAGCAGCTTGGTGGCTAGCGGGGGGGGAGCCAAAAACATTCAGTACTTC. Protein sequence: CASSLVASGGGAKNIQYF. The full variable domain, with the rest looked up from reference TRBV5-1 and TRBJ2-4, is KAGVTQTPRYLIKTRGQQVTLSCSPISGHRSVSWYQQTPGQGLQFLFEYFSETQRNKGNFPGRFSGRQFSNSRSEMNVSTLELGDSALYLCASSLVASGGGAKNIQYFGAGTRLSVL.

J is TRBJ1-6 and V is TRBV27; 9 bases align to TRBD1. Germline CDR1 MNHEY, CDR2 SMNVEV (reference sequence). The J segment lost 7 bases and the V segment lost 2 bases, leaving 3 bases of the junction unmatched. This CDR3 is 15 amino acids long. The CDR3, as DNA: TGTGCCAGCAGTTTAAAGGGACAGGGAAATTCACCCCTCCACTTT. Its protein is CASSLKGQGNSPLHF.

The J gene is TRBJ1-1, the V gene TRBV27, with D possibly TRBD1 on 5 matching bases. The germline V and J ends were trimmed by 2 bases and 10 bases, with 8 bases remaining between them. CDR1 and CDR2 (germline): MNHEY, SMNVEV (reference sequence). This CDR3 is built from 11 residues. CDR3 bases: TGTGCCAGCAGTTTAGGGGGGGTAGCTTTCTTT. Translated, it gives CASSLGGVAFF.

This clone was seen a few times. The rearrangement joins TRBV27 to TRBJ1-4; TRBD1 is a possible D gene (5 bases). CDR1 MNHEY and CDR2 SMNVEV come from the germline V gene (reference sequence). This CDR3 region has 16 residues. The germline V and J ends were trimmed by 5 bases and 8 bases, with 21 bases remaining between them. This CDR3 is CASSPRQQARTEKLFF. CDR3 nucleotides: TGTGCCAGCAGTCCTCGTCAACAGGCAAGAACGGAAAAACTGTTTTTT.

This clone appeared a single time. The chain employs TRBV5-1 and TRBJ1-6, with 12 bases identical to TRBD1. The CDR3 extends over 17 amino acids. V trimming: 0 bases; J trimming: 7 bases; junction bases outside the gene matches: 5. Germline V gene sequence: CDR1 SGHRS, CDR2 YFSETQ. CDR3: CASSLVGQGAGNSPLHF. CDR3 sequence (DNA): TGCGCCAGCAGCTTGGTGGGACAGGGGGCGGGAAATTCACCCCTCCACTTT.

The CDR3 coding sequence is TGTGCCAGCTCAGGGGACAGACAAAACTATGGCTACACCTTC. The encoded protein is CASSGDRQNYGYTF. This chain links TRBV18 with TRBJ1-2; the match to TRBD1 covers 7 bases. This CDR3 comprises 14 residues. Germline V gene lookup returns CDR1 KGHSH and CDR2 LQKENI. V dropped 5 bases and J dropped 2; count of bases not matched to a gene: 5.

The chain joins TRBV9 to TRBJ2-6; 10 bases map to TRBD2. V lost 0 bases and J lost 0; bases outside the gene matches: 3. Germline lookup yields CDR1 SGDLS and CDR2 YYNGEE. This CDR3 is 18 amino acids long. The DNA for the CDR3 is TGTGCCAGCAGCGTAGAGCCTAGCGGGGGCTCTGGGGCCAACGTCCTGACTTTC. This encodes CASSVEPSGGSGANVLTF.

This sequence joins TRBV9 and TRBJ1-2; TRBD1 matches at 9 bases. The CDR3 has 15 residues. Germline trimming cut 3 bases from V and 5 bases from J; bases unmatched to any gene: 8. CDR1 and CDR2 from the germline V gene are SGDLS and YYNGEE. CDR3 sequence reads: CASSGGTGPYYGYTF. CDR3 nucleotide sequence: TGTGCCAGCAGCGGAGGGACAGGGCCATATTATGGCTACACCTTC.

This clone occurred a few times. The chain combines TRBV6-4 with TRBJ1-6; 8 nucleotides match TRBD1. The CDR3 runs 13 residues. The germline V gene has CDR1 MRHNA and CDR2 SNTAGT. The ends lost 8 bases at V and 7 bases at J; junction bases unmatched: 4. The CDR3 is CASGRDRNSPLHF. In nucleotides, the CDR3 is TGTGCCAGCGGCCGGGACAGGAATTCACCCCTCCACTTT.

CDR3 coding DNA: TGTGCCAGCAGCGCCCGGGCGGGCCTTGAAGGGGAGCAGTTCTTC. Translated, it gives CASSARAGLEGEQFF. The genes are TRBV4-2 and TRBJ2-1; maybe TRBD2 (5 bases). There are 15 residues in the CDR3. V lost 5 bases and J 10 bases, leaving 21 bases between the germline ends. Germline V CDR1 and CDR2: LGHNA, YNFKEQ.

For the CDR3, the DNA is TGTGCCAGCAGCTCCTGGGGGGGTAGTCGGGAGACCCAGTACTTC. It codes for CASSSWGGSRETQYF. This chain links TRBV7-8 with TRBJ2-5, with 7 bases that match TRBD2. Germline lookup yields CDR1 SGHVS and CDR2 FQNEAQ. V shed 4 bases, J shed 5 bases, and the junction held 10 bases outside the gene matches. CDR3 length: 15 residues.

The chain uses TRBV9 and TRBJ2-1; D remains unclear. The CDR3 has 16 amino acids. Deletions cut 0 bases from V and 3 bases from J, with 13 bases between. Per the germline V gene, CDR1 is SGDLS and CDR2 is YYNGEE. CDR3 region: CASSVAYQAIYNEQFF. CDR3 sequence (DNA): TGTGCCAGCAGCGTAGCTTACCAGGCGATCTACAATGAGCAGTTCTTC.

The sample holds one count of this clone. The CDR3: CASTQGFGYTF. The CDR3 nucleotides are TGTGCCAGCACCCAGGGGTTCGGCTACACCTTC. The V gene is TRBV5-8, the J gene TRBJ1-2, with D perhaps matching TRBD1 (6 bases). CDR1 is SGHTS, CDR2 YDEGEE, per germline. Trimming shortened V by 6 bases and J by 8 bases, and 11 bases separated the two germline ends. The CDR3 spans 11 residues.